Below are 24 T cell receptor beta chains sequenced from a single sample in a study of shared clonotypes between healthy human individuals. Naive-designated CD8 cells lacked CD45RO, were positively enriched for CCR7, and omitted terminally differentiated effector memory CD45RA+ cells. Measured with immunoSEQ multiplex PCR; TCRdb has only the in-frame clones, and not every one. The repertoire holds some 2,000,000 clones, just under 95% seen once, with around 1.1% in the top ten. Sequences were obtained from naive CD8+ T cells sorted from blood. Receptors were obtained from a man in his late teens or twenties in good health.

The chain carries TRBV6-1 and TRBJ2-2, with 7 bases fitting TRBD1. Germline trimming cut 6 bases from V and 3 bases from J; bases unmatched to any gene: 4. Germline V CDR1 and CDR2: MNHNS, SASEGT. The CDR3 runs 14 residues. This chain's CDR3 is CASRNDRDTGELFF. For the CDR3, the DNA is TGTGCCAGCAGGAACGACAGGGACACCGGGGAGCTGTTTTTT.

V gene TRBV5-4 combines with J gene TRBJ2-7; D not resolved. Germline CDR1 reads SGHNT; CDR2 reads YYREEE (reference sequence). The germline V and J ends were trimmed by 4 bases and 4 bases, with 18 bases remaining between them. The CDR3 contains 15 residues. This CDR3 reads CASSPLPPGDYEQYF. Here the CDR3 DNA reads TGTGCCAGCAGCCCCCTCCCCCCGGGTGATTACGAGCAGTACTTC. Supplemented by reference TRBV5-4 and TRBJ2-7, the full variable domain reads ETGVTQSPTHLIKTRGQQVTLRCSSQSGHNTVSWYQQALGQGPQFIFQYYREEENGRGNFPPRFSGLQFPNYSSELNVNALELDDSALYLCASSPLPPGDYEQYFGPGTRLTVT.

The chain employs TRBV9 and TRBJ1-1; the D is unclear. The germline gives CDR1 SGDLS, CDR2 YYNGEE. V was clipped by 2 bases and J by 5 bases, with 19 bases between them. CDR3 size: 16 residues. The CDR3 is CASSVVREVGGTEAFF. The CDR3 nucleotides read TGTGCCAGCAGCGTGGTCCGGGAGGTAGGTGGGACTGAAGCTTTCTTT.

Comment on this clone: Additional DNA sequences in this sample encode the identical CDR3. CDR3 in DNA: TGTGCCAGCAGTCCTACCGGTGCCTACGAGCAGTACTTC. Protein product: CASSPTGAYEQYF. V usage is TRBV28 and J usage is TRBJ2-7, with D hard to call. This CDR3 is 13 amino acids long. V was clipped by 5 bases and J by 2 bases, with 10 bases between them. Germline loops: CDR1 MDHEN, CDR2 SYDVKM. Using reference TRBV28 and TRBJ2-7 for the parts outside the CDR3, the full variable domain is DVKVTQSSRYLVKRTGEKVFLECVQDMDHENMFWYRQDPGLGLRLIYFSYDVKMKEKGDIPEGYSVSREKKERFSLILESASTNQTSMYLCASSPTGAYEQYFGPGTRLTVT.

The CDR3 region is CASSTGTSYEQYF. CDR3 nucleotide sequence: TGCGCCAGCAGTACCGGTACCTCCTACGAGCAGTACTTC. This chain connects TRBV10-1 to TRBJ2-7; D unclear. CDR1 is WNHNN and CDR2 is SYGVQD in the germline V gene (reference sequence). The CDR3 runs to 13 residues. V was shortened by 5 bases and J by 0 bases, with 8 bases between the two germline ends.

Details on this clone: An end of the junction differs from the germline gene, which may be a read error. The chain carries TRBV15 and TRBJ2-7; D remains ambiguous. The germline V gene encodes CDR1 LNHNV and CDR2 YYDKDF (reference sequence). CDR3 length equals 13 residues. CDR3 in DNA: TGTGCCACCAGCCGAGACGCCGGTGGCGAGCAGTACTTC. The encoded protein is CATSRDAGGEQYF.

Written as DNA, the CDR3 is TGTGCCAGCAGTCCTACTAGCGGGAGAATCTATGAGCAGTTCTTC. The encoded protein is CASSPTSGRIYEQFF. The chain employs TRBV16 and TRBJ2-1, with 11 bases aligning to TRBD2. The CDR3 is 15 amino acids. The V and J ends lost 6 bases and 8 bases, in that order; junction bases with no gene match: 9. CDR1 and CDR2 from the germline V gene are KGHSY and FQNENV.

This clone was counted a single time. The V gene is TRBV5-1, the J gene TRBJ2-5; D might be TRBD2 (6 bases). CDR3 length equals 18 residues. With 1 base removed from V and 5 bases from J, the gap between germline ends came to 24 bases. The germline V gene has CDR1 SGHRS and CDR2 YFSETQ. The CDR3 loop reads CASSLSPGGYSPVETQYF. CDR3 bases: TGCGCCAGCAGCTTGAGCCCTGGGGGGTACAGCCCGGTTGAGACCCAGTACTTC. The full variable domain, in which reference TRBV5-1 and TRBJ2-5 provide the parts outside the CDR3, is KAGVTQTPRYLIKTRGQQVTLSCSPISGHRSVSWYQQTPGQGLQFLFEYFSETQRNKGNFPGRFSGRQFSNSRSEMNVSTLELGDSALYLCASSLSPGGYSPVETQYFGPGTRLLVL.

CDR3 residues: CASSLRLPDTDTQYF. The CDR3 DNA follows: TGTGCCAGCAGCTTAAGGCTACCAGACACAGATACGCAGTATTTT. The chain employs TRBV7-9 and TRBJ2-3; D call uncertain. Per the germline V gene, CDR1 is SEHNR and CDR2 is FQNEAQ (reference sequence). This CDR3 comprises 15 residues. V lost 2 bases and J lost 2, with 11 bases in between.

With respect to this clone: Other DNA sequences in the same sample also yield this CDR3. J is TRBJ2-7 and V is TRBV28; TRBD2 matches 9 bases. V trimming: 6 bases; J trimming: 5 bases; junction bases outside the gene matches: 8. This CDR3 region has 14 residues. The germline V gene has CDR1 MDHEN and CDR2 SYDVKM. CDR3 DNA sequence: TGTGCCAGCAGCCTTAGCGGGGGAGGCAACGAGCAGTACTTC. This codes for CASSLSGGGNEQYF.

DNA of the CDR3: TGTGCCAGCAGCGTAGCCGGGACTAGCGTGAACAATGAGCAGTTCTTC. This gives the protein CASSVAGTSVNNEQFF. V is TRBV9 and J is TRBJ2-1; 10 bases line up with TRBD2. CDR3 length: 16 residues. Germline CDR1 and CDR2: SGDLS and YYNGEE. The V gene end was trimmed by 0 bases and the J gene end by 5 bases; junction bases not matched to a gene: 5.

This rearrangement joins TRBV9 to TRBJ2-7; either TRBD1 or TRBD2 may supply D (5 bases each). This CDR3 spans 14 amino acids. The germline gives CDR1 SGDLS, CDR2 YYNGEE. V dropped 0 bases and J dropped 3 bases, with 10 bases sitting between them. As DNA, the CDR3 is TGTGCCAGCAGCGTAGGGGACGTCAACTACGAGCAGTACTTC. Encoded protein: CASSVGDVNYEQYF. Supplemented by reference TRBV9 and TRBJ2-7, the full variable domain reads DSGVTQTPKHLITATGQRVTLRCSPRSGDLSVYWYQQSLDQGLQFLIQYYNGEERAKGNILERFSAQQFPDLHSELNLSSLELGDSALYFCASSVGDVNYEQYFGPGTRLTVT.

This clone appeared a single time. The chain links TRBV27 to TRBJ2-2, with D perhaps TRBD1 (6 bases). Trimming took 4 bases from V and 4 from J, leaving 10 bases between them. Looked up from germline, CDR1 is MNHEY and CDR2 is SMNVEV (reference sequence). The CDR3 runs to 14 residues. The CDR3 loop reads CASSYRGSTGELFF. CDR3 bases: TGTGCCAGCAGTTATAGGGGGAGCACCGGGGAGCTGTTTTTT.

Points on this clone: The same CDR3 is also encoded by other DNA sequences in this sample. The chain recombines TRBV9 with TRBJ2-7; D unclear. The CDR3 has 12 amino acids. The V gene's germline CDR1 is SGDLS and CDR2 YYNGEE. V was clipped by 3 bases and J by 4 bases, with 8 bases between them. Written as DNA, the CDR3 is TGTGCCAGCAGCGCCTTAGGGTACGAGCAGTACTTC. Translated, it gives CASSALGYEQYF. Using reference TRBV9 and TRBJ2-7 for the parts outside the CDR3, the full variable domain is DSGVTQTPKHLITATGQRVTLRCSPRSGDLSVYWYQQSLDQGLQFLIQYYNGEERAKGNILERFSAQQFPDLHSELNLSSLELGDSALYFCASSALGYEQYFGPGTRLTVT.

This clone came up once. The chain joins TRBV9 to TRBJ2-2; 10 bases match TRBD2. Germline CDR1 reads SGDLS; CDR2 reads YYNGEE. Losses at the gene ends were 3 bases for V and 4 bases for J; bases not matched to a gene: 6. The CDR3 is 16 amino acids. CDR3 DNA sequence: TGTGCCAGCAGCGCCCTAGCGGGGGTACGCACCGGGGAGCTGTTTTTT. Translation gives CASSALAGVRTGELFF.

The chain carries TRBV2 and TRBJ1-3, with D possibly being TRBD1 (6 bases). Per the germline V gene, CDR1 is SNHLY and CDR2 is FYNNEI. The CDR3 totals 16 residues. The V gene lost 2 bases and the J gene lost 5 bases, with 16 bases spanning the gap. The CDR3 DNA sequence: TGTGCCAGCAGTGAATTGTACGGGACACCGAGAAACACCATATATTTT. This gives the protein CASSELYGTPRNTIYF.

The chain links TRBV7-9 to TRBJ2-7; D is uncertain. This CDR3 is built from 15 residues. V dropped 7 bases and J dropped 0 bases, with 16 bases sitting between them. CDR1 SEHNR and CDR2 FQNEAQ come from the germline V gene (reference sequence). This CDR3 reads CASIPGVGLSYEQYF. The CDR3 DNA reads TGTGCCAGCATTCCTGGGGTAGGCCTCTCCTACGAGCAGTACTTC.

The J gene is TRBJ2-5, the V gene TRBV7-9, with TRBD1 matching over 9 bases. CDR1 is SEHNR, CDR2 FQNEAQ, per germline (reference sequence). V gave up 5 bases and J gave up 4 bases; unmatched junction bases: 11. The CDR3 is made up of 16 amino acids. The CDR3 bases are TGTGCCAGCAGCCCTAGTCCCGGGACAGGGACAGAGACCCAGTACTTC. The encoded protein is CASSPSPGTGTETQYF.

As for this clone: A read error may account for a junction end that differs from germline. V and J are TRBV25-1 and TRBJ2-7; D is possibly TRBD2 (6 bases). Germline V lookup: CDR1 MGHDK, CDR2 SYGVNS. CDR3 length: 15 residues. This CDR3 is CASSDPDYPFYEQYF. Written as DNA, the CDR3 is TGTGCCAGTAGTGACCCGGACTACCCCTTCTACGAGCAGTACTTC.

This CDR3 reads CASSLAPTDTGELFF. CDR3 in DNA: TGTGCCAGCAGCTTAGCTCCGACAGACACCGGGGAGCTGTTTTTT. V gene TRBV7-6 combines with J gene TRBJ2-2; D possibly corresponds to TRBD1 (5 bases). Trimming shortened V by 0 bases and J by 3 bases, and 8 bases separated the two germline ends. CDR3 length: 15 residues. Per germline, CDR1 SGHVS and CDR2 FNYEAQ. Full variable domain (missing parts from reference TRBV7-6 and TRBJ2-2): GAGVSQSPRYKVTKRGQDVALRCDPISGHVSLYWYRQALGQGPEFLTYFNYEAQQDKSGLPNDRFSAERPEGSISTLTIQRTEQRDSAMYRCASSLAPTDTGELFFGEGSRLTVL.

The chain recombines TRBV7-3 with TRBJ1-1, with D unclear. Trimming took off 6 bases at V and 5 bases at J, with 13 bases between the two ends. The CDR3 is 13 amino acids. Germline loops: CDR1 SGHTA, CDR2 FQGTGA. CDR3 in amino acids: CASSLDRGTEAFF. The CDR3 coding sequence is TGTGCCAGCAGTCTGGACCGAGGGACTGAAGCTTTCTTT.

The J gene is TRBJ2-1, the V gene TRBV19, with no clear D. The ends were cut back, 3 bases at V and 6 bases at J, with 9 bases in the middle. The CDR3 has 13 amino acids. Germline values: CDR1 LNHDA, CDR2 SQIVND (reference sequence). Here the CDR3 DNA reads TGTGCCAGTAGTATGGACGCTCTCAATGAGCAGTTCTTC. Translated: CASSMDALNEQFF.

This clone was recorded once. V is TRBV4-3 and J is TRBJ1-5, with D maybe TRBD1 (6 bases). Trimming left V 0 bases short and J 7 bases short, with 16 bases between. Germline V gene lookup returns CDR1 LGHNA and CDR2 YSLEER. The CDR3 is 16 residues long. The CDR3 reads CASSQELILGAQPQHF. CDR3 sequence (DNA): TGCGCCAGCAGCCAAGAACTAATTTTGGGGGCCCAGCCCCAGCATTTT.

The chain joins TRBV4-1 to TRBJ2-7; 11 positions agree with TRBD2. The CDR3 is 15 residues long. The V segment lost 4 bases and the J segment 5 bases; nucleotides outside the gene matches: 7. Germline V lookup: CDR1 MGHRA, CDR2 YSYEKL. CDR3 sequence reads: CASSRSPSGGNEQYF. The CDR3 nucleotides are TGCGCCAGCAGCCGGAGCCCTAGCGGGGGGAACGAGCAGTACTTC.